This T cell receptor (beta chain) was profiled in a study of blood T cell repertoires in COVID-19. Whole-study context: Specimens from acute and convalescent COVID-19 originated in the United States, Italy and Spain. T cells, B-cell-depleted T cells, or PBMCs provided the cDNA or gDNA that served as material.

Study processing details: For nucleated cells, counts were estimated from reference gene primer amplification. The protocol was immunoSEQ multiplex PCR, while the TCRdb copy is restricted to in-frame clones and leaves out a portion. V and J calls and clone size are those listed in that table; D and trimming were worked out from the DNA. The repertoire holds just under 350,000 clones, more than 75% seen once, with around 3.5% in the top ten. CDR3 size: 16 residues. The germline V gene has CDR1 SGHDT and CDR2 YYEEEE. The junction had 11 bases not matched to a gene; V was cut back by 5 bases and J by 3 bases.

The V gene is TRBV5-6, the J gene TRBJ1-1; 9 nucleotides align to TRBD1. The sequencing sample was made of peripheral blood. The origin of this receptor is a woman aged 18-29 years who had recovered from COVID-19. The CDR3: CASRSRHRGRDTEAFF. The DNA for the CDR3 is TGTGCCAGCAGGTCCCGCCACAGGGGGCGCGACACTGAAGCTTTCTTT.